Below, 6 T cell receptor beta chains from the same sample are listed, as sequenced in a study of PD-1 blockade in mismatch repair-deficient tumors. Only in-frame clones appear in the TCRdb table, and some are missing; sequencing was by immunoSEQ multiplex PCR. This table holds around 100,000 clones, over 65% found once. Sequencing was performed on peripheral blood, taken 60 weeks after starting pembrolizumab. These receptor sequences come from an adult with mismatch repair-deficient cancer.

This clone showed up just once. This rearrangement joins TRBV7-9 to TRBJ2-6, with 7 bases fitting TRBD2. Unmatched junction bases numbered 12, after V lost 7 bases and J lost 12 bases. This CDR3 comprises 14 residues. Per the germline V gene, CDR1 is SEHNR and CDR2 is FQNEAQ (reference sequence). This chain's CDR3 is CASTGAGKVVVLTF. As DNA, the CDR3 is TGTGCCAGCACCGGAGCGGGAAAGGTCGTCGTCCTGACTTTC. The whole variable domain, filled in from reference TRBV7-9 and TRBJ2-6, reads DTGVSQNPRHKITKRGQNVTFRCDPISEHNRLYWYRQTLGQGPEFLTYFQNEAQLEKSRLLSDRFSAERPKGSFSTLEIQRTEQGDSAMYLCASTGAGKVVVLTFGAGSRLTVL.

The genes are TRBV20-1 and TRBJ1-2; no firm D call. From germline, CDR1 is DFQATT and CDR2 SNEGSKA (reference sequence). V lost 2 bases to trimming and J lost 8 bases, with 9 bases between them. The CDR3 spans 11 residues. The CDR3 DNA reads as TGCAGTGCTAGAAGTATTGAAGGCTACACCTTC. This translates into CSARSIEGYTF.

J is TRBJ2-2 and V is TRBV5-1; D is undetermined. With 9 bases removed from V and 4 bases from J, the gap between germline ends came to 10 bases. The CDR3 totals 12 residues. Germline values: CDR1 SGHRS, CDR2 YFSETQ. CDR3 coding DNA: TGCGCCACCCGTCCTCGCACCGGGGAGCTGTTTTTT. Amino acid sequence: CATRPRTGELFF. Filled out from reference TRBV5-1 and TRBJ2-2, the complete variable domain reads KAGVTQTPRYLIKTRGQQVTLSCSPISGHRSVSWYQQTPGQGLQFLFEYFSETQRNKGNFPGRFSGRQFSNSRSEMNVSTLELGDSALYLCATRPRTGELFFGEGSRLTVL.

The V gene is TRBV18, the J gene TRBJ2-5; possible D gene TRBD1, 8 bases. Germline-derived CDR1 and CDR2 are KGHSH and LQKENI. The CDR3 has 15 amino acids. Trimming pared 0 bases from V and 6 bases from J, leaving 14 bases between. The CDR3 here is CASSPPDRGGQTQYF. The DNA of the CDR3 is TGTGCCAGCTCACCACCCGACAGGGGAGGGCAGACCCAGTACTTC. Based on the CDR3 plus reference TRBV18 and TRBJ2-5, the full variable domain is NAGVMQNPRHLVRRRGQEARLRCSPMKGHSHVYWYRQLPEEGLKFMVYLQKENIIDESGMPKERFSAEFPKEGPSILRIQQVVRGDSAAYFCASSPPDRGGQTQYFGPGTRLLVL.

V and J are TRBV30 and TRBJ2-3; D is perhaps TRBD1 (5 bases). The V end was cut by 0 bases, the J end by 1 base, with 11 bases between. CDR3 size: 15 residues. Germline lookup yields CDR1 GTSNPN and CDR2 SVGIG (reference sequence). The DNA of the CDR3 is TGTGCCTGGAGTGTCAGAAGGGGCGGCACAGATACGCAGTATTTT. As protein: CAWSVRRGGTDTQYF.

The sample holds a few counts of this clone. In DNA, the CDR3 is TGTGCCAGCAGTGGGGGCAGCGGGGGAGATCAGCCCCAGCATTTT. Its translation: CASSGGSGGDQPQHF. The V call is TRBV2, the J call TRBJ1-5, with a possible D match to TRBD1 (5 bases). The CDR3 covers 15 residues. Germline V gene data show CDR1 as SNHLY and CDR2 as FYNNEI. V dropped 4 bases and J dropped 5 bases, with 15 bases sitting between them.